The 26 T cell receptor beta chains given below trace back to one sample, sequenced in a study of control samples from healthy donors and cancer patients. The assay was immunoSEQ multiplex PCR, and TCRdb's table has in-frame clones only and misses some. The sample contains 53,000 or so clones, 75% to 90% of which appear only once. The sample consisted of PBMCs. The receptors originated from a man aged 60-69 years with head and neck cancer.

This chain links TRBV11-2 with TRBJ1-5; 8 bases agree with TRBD1. The germline CDR1 and CDR2 sequences are SGHAT and FQNNGV. The CDR3 has 14 amino acids. The V segment lost 4 bases and the J segment 2 bases; nucleotides outside the gene matches: 1. CDR3 sequence (DNA): TGTGCCAGCAGCTCGACAGGGGGCAATCAGCCCCAGCATTTT. This translates into CASSSTGGNQPQHF. Full variable domain (missing parts from reference TRBV11-2 and TRBJ1-5): EAGVAQSPRYKIIEKRQSVAFWCNPISGHATLYWYQQILGQGPKLLIQFQNNGVVDDSQLPKDRFSAERLKGVDSTLKIQPAKLEDSAVYLCASSSTGGNQPQHFGDGTRLSIL.

This CDR3 reads CASSRTDYGYTF. CDR3 nucleotides: TGTGCCAGCAGCCGGACAGATTATGGCTACACCTTC. This chain links TRBV7-9 with TRBJ1-2, with D perhaps TRBD1 (6 bases). Germline CDR1 and CDR2: SEHNR and FQNEAQ (reference sequence). The V end lost 5 bases, the J end lost 5 bases, and 9 bases lay between the germline ends. The CDR3 runs 12 residues.

The chain joins TRBV7-9 to TRBJ2-7, with 13 bases aligning to TRBD2. The germline CDR1 and CDR2 sequences are SEHNR and FQNEAQ (reference sequence). The V segment lost 1 base and the J segment 5 bases; nucleotides outside the gene matches: 5. This CDR3 has 16 amino acids. The DNA of the CDR3 is TGTGCCAGCAGCTTAGGGACTAGCGGGAGAAGGGACGAGCAGTACTTC. Translated: CASSLGTSGRRDEQYF.

This clone was seen only once. This sequence joins TRBV7-2 and TRBJ2-5; TRBD2 matches 10 bases. V gave up 5 bases and J gave up 5 bases; unmatched junction bases: 14. This CDR3 region has 17 residues. Germline loops: CDR1 SGHTA, CDR2 FQGNSA. In nucleotides, the CDR3 is TGTGCCAGCAGCCCTCCGCTGAGCGGGAGGGCCTCGGAGACCCAGTACTTC. It specifies CASSPPLSGRASETQYF.

The V gene is TRBV6-5, the J gene TRBJ1-6; no definite D call. CDR3 length: 13 amino acids. Trimming stripped 2 bases from V and 8 bases from J, with 7 bases between. Germline V gene data show CDR1 as MNHEY and CDR2 as SVGAGI. This CDR3 is CASSYRLDSPLHF. The CDR3 DNA reads as TGTGCCAGCAGTTACCGGTTAGATTCACCCCTCCACTTT.

V and J are TRBV7-6 and TRBJ1-1; D unresolved. The CDR3 is made up of 13 amino acids. V gave up 5 bases and J gave up 1 base, with 8 bases separating them. The V gene's germline CDR1 is SGHVS and CDR2 FNYEAQ. CDR3 sequence: CASSATKNTEAFF. The CDR3 bases are TGTGCCAGCAGCGCCACAAAGAACACTGAAGCTTTCTTT.

Turning to this clone: The same CDR3 arises from other DNA sequences in this sample as well. The CDR3 DNA follows: TGTGCCAGCAGGGCGGACAGCAATCAGCCCCAGCATTTT. Protein sequence: CASRADSNQPQHF. This rearrangement joins TRBV2 to TRBJ1-5; unclear D gene. There are 13 residues in the CDR3. V shed 6 bases and J shed 1 base, with 7 bases lying between them. The germline V gene has CDR1 SNHLY and CDR2 FYNNEI.

The CDR3 spells CASSPGTSGFFQETQYF. DNA of the CDR3: TGTGCCAGTAGCCCCGGGACTAGCGGATTTTTCCAAGAGACCCAGTACTTC. The chain is built from TRBV19 and TRBJ2-5; 11 positions match TRBD2. This CDR3 comprises 17 residues. The V and J ends lost 6 bases and 1 base, in that order; junction bases with no gene match: 10. Germline V gene sequence: CDR1 LNHDA, CDR2 SQIVND (reference sequence).

The chain combines TRBV5-1 with TRBJ1-2; 7 bases agree with TRBD1. Germline CDR1 and CDR2: SGHRS and YFSETQ. The CDR3 loop spans 14 amino acids. With V trimmed by 0 bases and J by 5 bases, 4 bases remained unmatched. This chain's CDR3 is CASSLADRAYGYTF. The CDR3 DNA sequence: TGCGCCAGCAGCTTGGCCGACAGGGCTTATGGCTACACCTTC. The full variable domain, in which reference TRBV5-1 and TRBJ1-2 provide the parts outside the CDR3, is KAGVTQTPRYLIKTRGQQVTLSCSPISGHRSVSWYQQTPGQGLQFLFEYFSETQRNKGNFPGRFSGRQFSNSRSEMNVSTLELGDSALYLCASSLADRAYGYTFGSGTRLTVV.

Only one count was recorded for this clone. The rearrangement links TRBV6-5 to TRBJ1-5, with a weak D call TRBD1 (6 bases). V lost 7 bases to trimming and J lost 6 bases, with 16 bases between them. The CDR3 covers 14 residues. Looked up from germline, CDR1 is MNHEY and CDR2 is SVGAGI. DNA of the CDR3: TGTGCCAGCACGGGGGCGGTAACGGGTCAGCCCCAGCATTTT. It specifies CASTGAVTGQPQHF.

The chain uses TRBV5-6 and TRBJ2-1; tentative D call: TRBD1 (5 bases). Per germline, CDR1 SGHDT and CDR2 YYEEEE. V lost 0 bases and J lost 4, with 23 bases in between. This CDR3 is built from 19 residues. CDR3 DNA sequence: TGTGCCAGCAGCTTGGTAGGGGCTTCCCCACTCAGAGGATACAATGAGCAGTTCTTC. Amino acids: CASSLVGASPLRGYNEQFF.

To note about this clone: A junction boundary mismatches the germline segment, possibly from a read error. CDR3 amino acids: CASSQGQGRYGQYF. The CDR3 bases are TGCGCCAGCAGCCAGGGACAGGGGAGGTACGGGCAGTACTTC. The gene calls are TRBV4-3 and TRBJ2-7; TRBD1 aligns across 10 bases. CDR3 size: 14 residues. Germline CDR1 reads LGHNA; CDR2 reads YSLEER.

V is TRBV19 and J is TRBJ2-2; TRBD1 is a possible D gene (6 bases). Trimming left V 4 bases short and J 7 bases short, with 10 bases between. CDR3 size: 13 residues. The germline V gene encodes CDR1 LNHDA and CDR2 SQIVND (reference sequence). The CDR3 DNA sequence: TGTGCCAGTAGTACTTACAGGGTCGGGGAGCTGTTTTTT. Translated: CASSTYRVGELFF.

The chain recombines TRBV19 with TRBJ1-1; TRBD1 might be the D (5 bases). The CDR3 sequence is 14 residues long. Germline CDR1 is LNHDA and CDR2 is SQIVND (reference sequence). V lost 4 bases, J lost 7 bases, and 16 bases lay in between. The CDR3 DNA sequence: TGTGCCAGTAGTAGTGAGTGGGGGGGACGTGAAGCTTTCTTT. Protein product: CASSSEWGGREAFF. The full variable domain, in which reference TRBV19 and TRBJ1-1 provide the parts outside the CDR3, is DGGITQSPKYLFRKEGQNVTLSCEQNLNHDAMYWYRQDPGQGLRLIYYSQIVNDFQKGDIAEGYSVSREKKESFPLTVTSAQKNPTAFYLCASSSEWGGREAFFGQGTRLTVV.

This chain links TRBV11-2 with TRBJ1-5; no reliable D call. The V gene lost 5 bases and the J gene lost 4 bases, with 12 bases spanning the gap. CDR3 size: 14 residues. Germline CDR1 is SGHAT and CDR2 is FQNNGV. CDR3 residues: CASSLGRGNQPQHF. The CDR3 nucleotides are TGTGCCAGCAGCCTTGGACGTGGGAATCAGCCCCAGCATTTT.

J is TRBJ1-1 and V is TRBV7-9; D unresolved. The V gene lost 5 bases and the J gene lost 4 bases, with 8 bases spanning the gap. CDR1 is SEHNR and CDR2 is FQNEAQ in the germline V gene (reference sequence). This CDR3 has 12 amino acids. The CDR3 nucleotides are TGTGCCAGCAGCCCCTTGGTCACTGAAGCTTTCTTT. Amino acids: CASSPLVTEAFF. Combining the CDR3 with reference TRBV7-9 and TRBJ1-1 gives the whole variable domain DTGVSQNPRHKITKRGQNVTFRCDPISEHNRLYWYRQTLGQGPEFLTYFQNEAQLEKSRLLSDRFSAERPKGSFSTLEIQRTEQGDSAMYLCASSPLVTEAFFGQGTRLTVV.

This sequence joins TRBV7-2 and TRBJ2-7, with 7 bases that match TRBD1. CDR3 length: 15 amino acids. V shed 5 bases and J 2 bases; nucleotides not matched to a gene: 9. CDR1 is SGHTA, CDR2 FQGNSA, per germline. The CDR3 spells CASSRTGTDPYEQYF. The CDR3, as DNA: TGTGCCAGCAGCAGAACCGGGACAGATCCCTACGAGCAGTACTTC. Using reference TRBV7-2 and TRBJ2-7 for the parts outside the CDR3, the full variable domain is GAGVSQSPSNKVTEKGKDVELRCDPISGHTALYWYRQSLGQGLEFLIYFQGNSAPDKSGLPSDRFSAERTGGSVSTLTIQRTQQEDSAVYLCASSRTGTDPYEQYFGPGTRLTVT.

This chain joins TRBV19 and TRBJ1-5, with a tentative D call TRBD1 (6 bases). Trimming pared 4 bases from V and 5 bases from J, leaving 12 bases between. The CDR3 is 14 amino acids. Germline V gives CDR1 LNHDA, CDR2 SQIVND (reference sequence). The CDR3: CASSTGTRDQPQHF. The CDR3 DNA reads TGTGCCAGTAGTACCGGGACAAGGGATCAGCCCCAGCATTTT.

The gene calls are TRBV27 and TRBJ1-2; D is unclear. The germline V and J ends were trimmed by 5 bases and 8 bases, with 15 bases remaining between them. Germline V lookup: CDR1 MNHEY, CDR2 SMNVEV (reference sequence). CDR3 length: 13 amino acids. The DNA of the CDR3 is TGTGCCAGCAGTATGGACGTCTTTCGGGGCTACACCTTC. Its protein product is CASSMDVFRGYTF.

The chain is built from TRBV7-9 and TRBJ2-3; TRBD1 matches 8 bases. J gave up 3 bases and V 4 bases, and 3 bases lay outside the gene matches. The CDR3 length is 14 residues. From germline, CDR1 is SEHNR and CDR2 FQNEAQ (reference sequence). This chain's CDR3 is CASSSRGLTDTQYF. Here the CDR3 DNA reads TGTGCCAGCAGCTCCAGGGGGCTAACAGATACGCAGTATTTT.

This clone has a handful of counts. The rearrangement uses TRBV3-1 (or the pseudogene TRBV3-2) and TRBJ2-1; TRBD2 matches at 7 bases. Germline lookup yields CDR1 LGHDT and CDR2 YNNKEL (reference sequence). V gave up 5 bases and J gave up 5 bases; unmatched junction bases: 6. The CDR3 loop spans 14 amino acids. This CDR3 reads CASSSGVRDNEQFF. CDR3 in DNA: TGTGCCAGCAGCAGCGGGGTAAGGGACAATGAGCAGTTCTTC.

The chain carries TRBV9 and TRBJ2-6; 7 bases are a match to TRBD2. Losses at the gene ends were 0 bases for V and 0 bases for J; bases not matched to a gene: 6. Germline lookup yields CDR1 SGDLS and CDR2 YYNGEE. CDR3 size: 18 residues. The CDR3 DNA reads as TGTGCCAGCAGCGTAGAGGAACCGGGGGGCTCTGGGGCCAACGTCCTGACTTTC. Its translation: CASSVEEPGGSGANVLTF.

The V gene is TRBV4-3, the J gene TRBJ2-2; D is possibly TRBD1 (5 bases). V was trimmed by 0 bases and J by 5 bases, leaving 13 bases between them. The CDR3 length is 16 residues. Germline V gene lookup returns CDR1 LGHNA and CDR2 YSLEER. The CDR3 protein is CASSQDRGFSTGELFF. CDR3 nucleotide sequence: TGCGCCAGCAGCCAAGATAGGGGCTTTTCAACCGGGGAGCTGTTTTTT.

This chain joins TRBV5-4 and TRBJ1-2; D ambiguous. CDR3 length: 16 residues. V lost 4 bases, J lost 2 bases, and 18 bases lay in between. Germline CDR1 is SGHNT and CDR2 is YYREEE (reference sequence). The DNA for the CDR3 is TGTGCCAGCAGCCGCGCCCGTTTTGACGGCAACTATGGCTACACCTTC. Protein product: CASSRARFDGNYGYTF.

J is TRBJ2-1 and V is TRBV12-3 or TRBV12-4; D is possibly TRBD1 (6 bases). The CDR3 has 13 amino acids. With 7 bases removed from V and 4 bases from J, the gap between germline ends came to 11 bases. The CDR3 coding sequence is TGTGCCAGCACTATGGACAGTTACAATGAGCAGTTCTTC. This encodes CASTMDSYNEQFF.

The rearrangement joins TRBV19 to TRBJ2-1; D not resolved. Between the trimmed V and J ends, which lost 9 bases and 0 bases, there was a span of 18 bases. CDR3 length: 16 amino acids. Germline CDR1 reads LNHDA; CDR2 reads SQIVND (reference sequence). In nucleotides, the CDR3 is TGTGCCAGCCGGAGCTATATGAAGGGCTCCTACAATGAGCAGTTCTTC. Encoded protein: CASRSYMKGSYNEQFF.